Listed here are 24 T cell receptor beta chains from one sample, sequenced in a study of blood T cells in healthy people across ages. It was with a sample-barcoded 5' primer and a J-beta primer mix that a second PCR of about 6 to 11 cycles was run. TCRdb recomputed calls from the 5' RACE reads with MiXCR, one row per CDR3 protein. The table shows 1.5 million to 1.9 million distinct CDR3 sequences, with about 42% occurring only once. Sequenced input: blood. The receptors here all came from a woman aged 18-30 years in good health.

The genes are TRBV29-1 and TRBJ2-5; D unclear. Trimming pared 7 bases from V and 3 bases from J, leaving 9 bases between. The CDR3 spans 11 residues. Germline V gene data show CDR1 as SQVTM and CDR2 as ANQGSEA. The CDR3 reads CSGDAEETQYF. The CDR3 DNA reads as TGCAGCGGCGACGCCGAAGAGACCCAGTACTTC.

This chain uses TRBV28 with TRBJ1-1, with a weak D call TRBD1 (6 bases). CDR1 is MDHEN, CDR2 SYDVKM, per germline. The V and J ends lost 6 bases and 0 bases respectively, with 20 bases between them. CDR3 length equals 17 residues. For the CDR3, the DNA is TGTGCCAGCAGGCGGGGAATGGGCGGGGGCGTGAACACTGAAGCTTTCTTT. Translated, it gives CASRRGMGGGVNTEAFF.

The rearrangement uses TRBV12-3 or TRBV12-4 and TRBJ2-5; D assignment may be TRBD1 or TRBD2 (5 bases each). Trimming cost V 1 base and J 5 bases, with 17 bases left between them. This CDR3 region has 16 residues. CDR3 loop: CASSLVGGELGETQYF. Written as DNA, the CDR3 is TGTGCCAGCAGTTTAGTTGGGGGAGAACTAGGGGAGACCCAGTACTTC.

The V call is TRBV7-9, the J call TRBJ2-1, with D possibly matching TRBD2 (5 bases). The V and J ends lost 4 bases and 0 bases respectively, with 16 bases between them. Germline-derived CDR1 and CDR2 are SEHNR and FQNEAQ (reference sequence). The CDR3 totals 17 residues. The CDR3 DNA reads TGTGCCAGCAGCTCATCTATGGTAACTAGCTCCTACAATGAGCAGTTCTTC. Encoded protein: CASSSSMVTSSYNEQFF.

The V gene is TRBV30, the J gene TRBJ1-6, with D maybe TRBD1 (5 bases). The CDR3 spans 13 residues. The ends were cut back, 3 bases at V and 7 bases at J, with 10 bases in the middle. Per germline, CDR1 GTSNPN and CDR2 SVGIG (reference sequence). CDR3 in amino acids: CAWRGRENSPLHF. The CDR3 DNA reads as TGTGCCTGGAGGGGCAGGGAGAATTCACCCCTCCACTTT.

This clonotype was observed a few times. Here the CDR3 reads CSAVGGLTYEQYF. The DNA of the CDR3 is TGCAGTGCCGTGGGGGGGCTCACCTACGAGCAGTACTTC. V usage is TRBV20-1 and J usage is TRBJ2-7, with a possible D match to TRBD2 (7 bases). Trimming stripped 6 bases from V and 2 bases from J, with 14 bases between. The CDR3 sequence is 13 residues long. Germline CDR1 reads DFQATT; CDR2 reads SNEGSKA (reference sequence).

The V and J genes are TRBV4-2 and TRBJ2-1; D is possibly TRBD2 (5 bases). CDR1 and CDR2 from the germline V gene are LGHNA and YNFKEQ. The V and J ends lost 6 bases and 2 bases respectively, with 5 bases between them. The CDR3 consists of 12 residues. The CDR3 nucleotides read TGTGCCAGCAGAGCGGCCTACAATGAGCAGTTCTTC. This gives the protein CASRAAYNEQFF.

V is TRBV7-2 and J is TRBJ2-4; D not resolved. The CDR3 contains 17 residues. Germline V gives CDR1 SGHTA, CDR2 FQGNSA. V lost 5 bases and J 0 bases, leaving 17 bases between the germline ends. The DNA for the CDR3 is TGTGCCAGCAGCCTAGAGGTGCGGCTTTTAGCCAAAAACATTCAGTACTTC. It translates to CASSLEVRLLAKNIQYF.

Concerning this clonotype itself: Relative to the germline gene, one junction end is altered; a read error may explain this. CDR3 residues: CVSSLEVVRDIQYF. The CDR3, as DNA: TGTGTCAGCAGCTTAGAGGTGGTTAGGGACATTCAGTACTTC. The chain recombines TRBV7-2 with TRBJ2-7; no reliable D call. The J call may not be correct, given that the DNA end is closer to TRBJ2-4. The CDR3 is made up of 14 amino acids. Germline lookup yields CDR1 SGHTA and CDR2 FQGNSA.

This clonotype was counted ten times or more. V usage is TRBV7-2 and J usage is TRBJ2-3; D remains unclear. The germline gives CDR1 SGHTA, CDR2 FQGNSA. The CDR3 length is 17 residues. V was trimmed by 1 base and J by 0 bases, leaving 14 bases between them. CDR3 region: CASSLGPSRASTDTQYF. CDR3 DNA: TGTGCCAGCAGCTTAGGACCCTCGAGAGCTAGCACAGATACGCAGTATTTT.

This rearrangement joins TRBV30 to TRBJ2-7; D call uncertain. The germline CDR1 and CDR2 sequences are GTSNPN and SVGIG (reference sequence). There are 14 residues in the CDR3. Between the trimmed V and J ends, which lost 2 bases and 7 bases, there was a span of 18 bases. The CDR3 sequence is CAWSLEVRLGEQYF. The CDR3 bases are TGTGCCTGGAGTTTAGAGGTCCGGTTGGGGGAGCAGTACTTC.

The chain employs TRBV20-1 and TRBJ2-1; TRBD1 might be the D (5 bases). Trimming removed 1 base from V and 1 base from J, with 14 bases in between. Germline CDR1 reads DFQATT; CDR2 reads SNEGSKA (reference sequence). This CDR3 is built from 16 residues. CDR3 bases: TGCAGTGCTAGAGGACGATCAGGGCTTTCCTACAATGAGCAGTTCTTC. This sequence encodes CSARGRSGLSYNEQFF.

The CDR3 nucleotides read TGTGCCAGCACCCTCGGGAGGCAGTTATACGAGCAGTACTTC. Protein sequence: CASTLGRQLYEQYF. The chain couples TRBV12-3 or TRBV12-4 to TRBJ2-7; 7 positions match TRBD2. This CDR3 has 14 amino acids. Trimming took 7 bases from V and 4 from J; bases not matched to a gene: 10.

In this sample, this clonotype turned up many times. The chain links TRBV12-3 or TRBV12-4 to TRBJ2-3, with 8 bases matching TRBD1. CDR3 size: 14 residues. V trimming: 6 bases; J trimming: 5 bases; junction bases outside the gene matches: 7. The CDR3: CASRPRQGLDTQYF. The CDR3 nucleotides read TGTGCCAGCAGACCACGACAGGGGTTAGATACGCAGTATTTT.

The chain employs TRBV11-2 and TRBJ2-5; TRBD1 or TRBD2 may be the D gene (5 bases each). The V gene lost 2 bases and the J gene lost 5 bases, with 15 bases spanning the gap. From germline, CDR1 is SGHAT and CDR2 FQNNGV. The CDR3 is 15 amino acids. The CDR3: CASSLRWGSRETQYF. The CDR3 DNA sequence: TGTGCCAGCAGCTTAAGGTGGGGGAGCCGCGAGACCCAGTACTTC.

This rearrangement joins TRBV28 to TRBJ1-2; D remains ambiguous. V gave up 6 bases and J gave up 8 bases, with 16 bases separating them. The CDR3 covers 13 residues. Germline V CDR1 and CDR2: MDHEN, SYDVKM. CDR3 in DNA: TGTGCCAGCAGGCTGAAGGCTATGAGAGGCTACACCTTC. Translation gives CASRLKAMRGYTF.

V is TRBV7-2 and J is TRBJ2-7; D is possibly TRBD1 or TRBD2 (5 bases each). CDR3 length: 15 amino acids. CDR1 and CDR2 from the germline V gene are SGHTA and FQGNSA. V gave up 1 base and J gave up 6 bases, with 16 bases separating them. CDR3 amino acids: CASSLGGHTGFEQYF. The CDR3 nucleotides read TGTGCCAGCAGCTTAGGCGGACATACGGGGTTCGAGCAGTACTTC.

V usage is TRBV7-9 and J usage is TRBJ2-7; 7 bases align to TRBD1. The CDR3 has 15 residues. With V trimmed by 4 bases and J by 2 bases, 8 bases remained unmatched. Germline assignment: CDR1 SEHNR and CDR2 FQNEAQ (reference sequence). As DNA, the CDR3 is TGTGCCAGCAGCTCCACCCTGGGACAGCCCTACGAGCAGTACTTC. Translating gives CASSSTLGQPYEQYF.

On this clonotype itself: Being one base from a much bigger clone, this may be a read error. The V and J genes are TRBV12-3 or TRBV12-4 and TRBJ2-7, with 7 bases identical to TRBD1. The CDR3 runs 14 residues. As DNA, the CDR3 is TGTGCCAGCAGGTCGACAGGGACCTCCTACGGGCAGTACTTC. Its translation is CASRSTGTSYGQYF.

This chain connects TRBV29-1 to TRBJ2-1, with D perhaps matching TRBD1 (6 bases). The CDR3 totals 12 residues. The germline V gene encodes CDR1 SQVTM and CDR2 ANQGSEA. Trimming took off 6 bases at V and 3 bases at J, with 9 bases between the two ends. The CDR3 coding sequence is TGCAGCGTAGGGGACAACTACAATGAGCAGTTCTTC. Translating it yields CSVGDNYNEQFF.

The rearrangement links TRBV5-1 to TRBJ2-7; D gene unclear. The CDR3 runs 14 residues. Trimming removed 2 bases from V and 0 bases from J, with 9 bases in between. Looked up from germline, CDR1 is SGHRS and CDR2 is YFSETQ. CDR3 sequence reads: CASSFDDNSYEQYF. For the CDR3, the DNA is TGCGCCAGCAGCTTCGATGACAACTCCTACGAGCAGTACTTC.

This chain joins TRBV10-3 and TRBJ2-1; D uncertain. This CDR3 comprises 15 residues. V shed 3 bases and J shed 8 bases, with 17 bases lying between them. The germline gives CDR1 ENHRY, CDR2 SYGVKD. The CDR3 nucleotides read TGTGCCATCAGTGACGTCTCACTTGCCGATTATGAGCAGTTCTTC. As protein: CAISDVSLADYEQFF.

The gene calls are TRBV7-9 and TRBJ1-1, with D maybe TRBD1 (6 bases). This CDR3 is 14 amino acids long. V was shortened by 5 bases and J by 1 base, with 11 bases between the two germline ends. Germline V CDR1 and CDR2: SEHNR, FQNEAQ (reference sequence). This CDR3 reads CASSSGGANTEAFF. The DNA for the CDR3 is TGTGCCAGCAGCAGTGGGGGGGCGAACACTGAAGCTTTCTTT.

The table lists this clonotype with a few counts. The genes are TRBV7-9 and TRBJ2-3; the D gene is possibly TRBD2 (5 bases). The V end was cut by 2 bases, the J end by 0 bases, with 12 bases between. From germline, CDR1 is SEHNR and CDR2 FQNEAQ (reference sequence). The CDR3 is made up of 16 amino acids. The CDR3 sequence: CASSLNPGESTDTQYF. CDR3 DNA: TGTGCCAGCAGCTTAAACCCCGGGGAAAGCACAGATACGCAGTATTTT.